This TCR beta chain is drawn from a study of shared T cell receptors in the human thymus. Profiling relied on immunoSEQ multiplex PCR, and the TCRdb table lists in-frame clones only, not all of them. In the table there are more than 550,000 clones, about 89% of which are singletons. Germline CDR1 reads SQVTM; CDR2 reads ANQGSEA. V lost 7 bases, J lost 3 bases, and 12 bases lay in between. The CDR3 totals 12 residues. This same sample was also taken into another study, of human thymus T cells.

The chain joins TRBV29-1 to TRBJ1-1, with D possibly TRBD1 on 5 matching bases. The specimen was thymocytes. The sequence derives from a boy under two years old with a congenital heart defect. The CDR3: CSAGRGDTEAFF. The CDR3 DNA sequence: TGCAGCGCCGGACGGGGGGACACTGAAGCTTTCTTT.